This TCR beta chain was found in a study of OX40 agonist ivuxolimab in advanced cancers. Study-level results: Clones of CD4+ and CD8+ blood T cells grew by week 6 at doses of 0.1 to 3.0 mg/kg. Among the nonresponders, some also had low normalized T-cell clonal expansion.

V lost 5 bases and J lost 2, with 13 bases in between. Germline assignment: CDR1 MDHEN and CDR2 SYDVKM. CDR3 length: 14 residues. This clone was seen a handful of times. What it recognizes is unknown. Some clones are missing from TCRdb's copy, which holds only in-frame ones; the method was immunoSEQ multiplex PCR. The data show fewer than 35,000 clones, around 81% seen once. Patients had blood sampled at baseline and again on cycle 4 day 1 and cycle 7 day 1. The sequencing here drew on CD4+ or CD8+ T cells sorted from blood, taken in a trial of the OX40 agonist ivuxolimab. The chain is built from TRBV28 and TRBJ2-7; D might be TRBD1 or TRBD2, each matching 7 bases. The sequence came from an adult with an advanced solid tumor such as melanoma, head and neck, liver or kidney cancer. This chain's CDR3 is CASSRGGQTYEQYF. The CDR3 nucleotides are TGTGCCAGCAGTAGGGGGGGACAGACCTACGAGCAGTACTTC.